The 10 T cell receptor beta chains below come from one sample, sequenced in a study of T-cell memory formation after mild COVID-19. TCRdb redid the calling of the 5' RACE reads with MiXCR, one entry per CDR3 protein. The sample contains about 290,000 distinct CDR3 sequences, about 15% of which appear only once. The sequencing input was PBMCs or a T cell subset sorted from them (not recorded which). The receptor set was obtained from a man between 18 and 35 years old who had mild COVID-19 (a few samples of this study predate the infection). Cell type and time point are not known.

This clonotype was detected only a few times. The CDR3 spells CAISLAGEETQYF. The CDR3 DNA sequence: TGTGCCATCAGCCTAGCGGGGGAAGAGACCCAGTACTTC. The rearrangement uses TRBV10-3 and TRBJ2-5; 10 bases line up with TRBD2. The V segment lost 6 bases and the J segment 3 bases; nucleotides outside the gene matches: 1. The CDR3 extends over 13 amino acids. Germline lookup yields CDR1 ENHRY and CDR2 SYGVKD.

This clonotype was counted between two and nine times. Here the CDR3 reads CASSSYGRDRNSPLHF. In DNA form, the CDR3 reads TGTGCCAGCAGCTCTTACGGCCGGGACAGGAATTCACCCCTCCACTTT. The chain recombines TRBV4-2 with TRBJ1-6, with 8 nucleotides matching TRBD1. The CDR3 runs 16 residues. Per germline, CDR1 LGHNA and CDR2 YNFKEQ. V shed 5 bases and J 7 bases; nucleotides not matched to a gene: 10.

CDR3 nucleotides: TGTGCCAGCAGGGCGGATCCTCCCCTCCGGGTGGGGGGGACAGATACGCAGTATTTT. It translates to CASRADPPLRVGGTDTQYF. The J gene is TRBJ2-3, the V gene TRBV21-1; TRBD2, as called in the table, went unchecked against the DNA. TRBV21-1 constitutes a pseudogene. The CDR3 spans 19 residues.

The rearrangement joins TRBV5-1 to TRBJ2-1; TRBD2 aligns across 9 bases. The V gene end was trimmed by 0 bases and the J gene end by 7 bases; junction bases not matched to a gene: 8. The CDR3 loop spans 16 amino acids. The germline gives CDR1 SGHRS, CDR2 YFSETQ. In DNA form, the CDR3 reads TGCGCCAGCAGCTTGGCCGCGGGGGGGCCGGTAAATGAGCAGTTCTTC. Translating gives CASSLAAGGPVNEQFF. Looking up the rest from reference TRBV5-1 and TRBJ2-1 gives the full variable domain: KAGVTQTPRYLIKTRGQQVTLSCSPISGHRSVSWYQQTPGQGLQFLFEYFSETQRNKGNFPGRFSGRQFSNSRSEMNVSTLELGDSALYLCASSLAAGGPVNEQFFGPGTRLTVL.

This clonotype has just a few counts. V and J are TRBV4-3 and TRBJ1-2; tentative D call: TRBD1 (6 bases). V dropped 4 bases and J dropped 2 bases, with 11 bases sitting between them. CDR1 LGHNA and CDR2 YSLEER come from the germline V gene. This CDR3 has 14 residues. Written as DNA, the CDR3 is TGCGCCAGCAGCCGGACGGACAGAAACTATGGCTACACCTTC. This gives the protein CASSRTDRNYGYTF.

This clonotype was seen only a few times. The V and J genes are TRBV28 and TRBJ1-2; D remains ambiguous. Germline-derived CDR1 and CDR2 are MDHEN and SYDVKM. The V and J ends lost 7 bases and 0 bases respectively, with 12 bases between them. This CDR3 comprises 14 residues. The CDR3 DNA is TGTGCCAGCACTGTGACACCAGCTAACTATGGCTACACCTTC. Translated, it gives CASTVTPANYGYTF.

V gene TRBV7-6 combines with J gene TRBJ2-2; D is perhaps TRBD2 (5 bases). The germline V and J ends were trimmed by 1 base and 6 bases, with 12 bases remaining between them. CDR1 and CDR2 from the germline V gene are SGHVS and FNYEAQ. This CDR3 contains 15 residues. The CDR3 is CASSLVLARAGELFF. The CDR3 nucleotides are TGTGCCAGCAGCTTAGTCCTAGCCCGGGCCGGGGAGCTGTTTTTT.

The chain recombines TRBV6-2 or TRBV6-3 with TRBJ1-2; a weak D match, TRBD1 (5 bases). In germline, CDR1 is MNHEY, CDR2 SVGEGT. Trimming removed 2 bases from V and 6 bases from J, with 10 bases in between. This CDR3 is built from 13 residues. The DNA for the CDR3 is TGTGCCAGCAGTTACAATTCCAGGGATGGCTACACCTTC. Protein: CASSYNSRDGYTF.

This clonotype was recorded a few times. The chain is built from TRBV19 and TRBJ1-2, with 10 bases identical to TRBD1. This CDR3 comprises 12 residues. Germline assignment: CDR1 LNHDA and CDR2 SQIVND (reference sequence). Germline trimming cut 8 bases from V and 5 bases from J; bases unmatched to any gene: 2. As DNA, the CDR3 is TGTGCCAGTGGACAGGGGGGTTATGGCTACACCTTC. This sequence encodes CASGQGGYGYTF.

The chain couples TRBV7-8 to TRBJ1-5, with D uncertain. CDR1 SGHVS and CDR2 FQNEAQ come from the germline V gene. V lost 8 bases and J 4 bases, leaving 9 bases between the germline ends. CDR3 length: 12 amino acids. The CDR3 DNA sequence: TGTGCCAGCTCAATGGAGAATCAGCCCCAGCATTTT. It specifies CASSMENQPQHF. Combining the CDR3 with reference TRBV7-8 and TRBJ1-5 gives the whole variable domain GAGVSQSPRYKVAKRGQDVALRCDPISGHVSLFWYQQALGQGPEFLTYFQNEAQLDKSGLPSDRFFAERPEGSVSTLKIQRTQQEDSAVYLCASSMENQPQHFGDGTRLSIL.